The entry below describes one T cell receptor (beta chain). Its antigen remains undetermined. No much larger clonotype is one base removed from it; base qualities were not supplied. Patients with autoimmune disease history or receiving systemic immunosuppression were excluded from the trial. Peripheral blood for TCR sequencing was collected from all dose cohorts at baseline, on cycle 4 day 1, and on cycle 7 day 1. The samples were drawn from a first-in-human, open-label, multicenter phase I dose-escalation trial of ivuxolimab. Adults with locally advanced or metastatic head and neck squamous cell, hepatocellular, melanoma or renal cell carcinoma were enrolled in the trial. Before TCR sequencing, CD4+ T cells and CD8+ T cells from peripheral blood were sorted into separate populations. Genomic DNA was extracted from sorted cells for sequencing of the TCRbeta CDR3 region. The immunoSEQ Assay was used for sequencing of TCRbeta CDR3 regions. The source is immuneACCESS, and TCRdb retained only in-frame sequences with V and J called. Part of the clones is not carried over; for the studies checked, unresolved V genes explain less than half of this, and the remainder is unexplained. The sample has tens of thousands of clones on record, roughly four fifths of them singletons. The ten largest clones take up 0.42% of the sample.

The data are from a study of OX40 agonist ivuxolimab in advanced cancers. About the study as a whole: Ivuxolimab was a fully human IgG2 agonistic monoclonal antibody targeting the costimulatory receptor OX40 (CD134). A male proportion of 75% to 85% and a mean age of around 60 years, ranging from about 20 to 79, were recorded for the dose-escalation cohort. Patients were allowed to have had prior anti-PD-1, anti-PD-L1 or anti-CTLA-4 therapy, and around two fifths of the dose-escalation patients had been treated with checkpoint inhibitors. Partial responses occurred in three dose-escalation patients: two with cutaneous melanoma and one with hepatocellular carcinoma. Intravenous ivuxolimab was administered to patients every 2 weeks at six dose levels: 0.01, 0.1, 0.3, 1.5, 3 and 10 mg/kg. The point of sequencing TCRbeta in the periphery was to test whether ivuxolimab changed TCR sequence diversity and drove clonal T-cell expansion. Of the 50 to 55 patients in dose escalation, around 20 had hepatocellular carcinoma, some 15 had melanoma, 9 had renal cell carcinoma and 9 had head and neck cancer. The paper reports the monotherapy dose-escalation portion (N of about 47 patients) of the phase I ivuxolimab trial.

Results and caveats for the whole study, not just this receptor: Which antigens the clonally expanded peripheral T cells were specific for was not determined. After ivuxolimab, expanded clones were on average more numerous among CD8+ T cells than among CD4+ T cells. Clonal expansion of both CD4+ and CD8+ blood T cells was observed from baseline to week 6 at doses 0.1 to 3.0 mg/kg. Low levels of normalized T-cell clonal expansion were also seen in some patients who did not respond. In partial responders in the 0.1-3.0 mg/kg groups, normalized peripheral clonal expansion was found to be among the lowest, especially among CD8+ T cells.

From a lookup of the germline V gene (reference sequence), CDR1 and CDR2 are MNHEY and SMNVEV. The CDR3 covers 16 residues, taking in both the cysteine and the phenylalanine. Here the CDR3 DNA is all that survives: 48 bases in frame from base 1. V has 6 bases trimmed and J has 1 base trimmed; junction bases matching no gene number 9. This TCR was sampled from an adult with an advanced solid tumor such as melanoma, head and neck, liver or kidney cancer. The sequence joins TRBV27 to TRBJ2-1, with 7 bases in between that match TRBD1. The sequenced sample was CD4+ or CD8+ T cells sorted from blood, obtained in a trial of the OX40 agonist ivuxolimab. The CDR3 corresponds to CASSPRGKSSYNEQFF. In nucleotides, the sequence is TGTGCCAGCAGCCCCAGGGGGAAGTCTTCCTACAATGAGCAGTTCTTC.